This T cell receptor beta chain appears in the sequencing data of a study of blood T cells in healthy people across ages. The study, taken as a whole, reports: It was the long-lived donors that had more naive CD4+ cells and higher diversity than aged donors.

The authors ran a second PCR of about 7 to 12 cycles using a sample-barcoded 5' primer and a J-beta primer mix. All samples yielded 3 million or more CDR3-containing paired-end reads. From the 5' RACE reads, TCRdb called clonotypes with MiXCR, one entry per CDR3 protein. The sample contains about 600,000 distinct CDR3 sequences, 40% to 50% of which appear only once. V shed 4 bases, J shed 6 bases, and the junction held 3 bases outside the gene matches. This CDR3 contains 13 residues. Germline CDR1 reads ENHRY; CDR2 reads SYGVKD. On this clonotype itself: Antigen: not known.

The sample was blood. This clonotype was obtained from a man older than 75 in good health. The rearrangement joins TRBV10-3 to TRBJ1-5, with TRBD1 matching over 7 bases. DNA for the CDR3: TGTGCCATCAGTGGGACAGGCTCTCAGCCCCAGCATTTT. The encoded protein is CAISGTGSQPQHF.